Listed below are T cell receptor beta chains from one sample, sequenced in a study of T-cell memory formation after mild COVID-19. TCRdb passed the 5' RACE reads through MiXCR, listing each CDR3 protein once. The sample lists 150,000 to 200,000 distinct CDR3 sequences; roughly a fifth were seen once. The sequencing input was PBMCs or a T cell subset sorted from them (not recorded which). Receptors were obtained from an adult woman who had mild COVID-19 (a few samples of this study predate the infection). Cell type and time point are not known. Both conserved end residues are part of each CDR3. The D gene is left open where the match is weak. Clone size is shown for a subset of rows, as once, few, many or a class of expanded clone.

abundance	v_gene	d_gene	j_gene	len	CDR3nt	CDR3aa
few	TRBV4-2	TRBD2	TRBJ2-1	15	TGTGCCAGCAGCCAAGAAGCGGGAGGGCCCCGTGAGCAGTTCTTC	CASSQEAGGPREQFF
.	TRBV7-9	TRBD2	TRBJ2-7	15	TGTGCCAGCAGCATAAGCGGGAGGGAGCCCTACGAGCAGTACTTC	CASSISGREPYEQYF
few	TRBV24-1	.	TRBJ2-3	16	TGTGCCACCAGTGATTTGACTAGGAGAGGAGTGGATACGCAGTATTTT	CATSDLTRRGVDTQYF
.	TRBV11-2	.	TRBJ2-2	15	TGTGCCAGCAGCTTAGTTGTCTACGACACCGGGGAGCTGTTTTTT	CASSLVVYDTGELFF
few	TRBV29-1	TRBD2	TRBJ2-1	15	TGCAGCGTTGAGGGAGGGATCCTCTCCTACAATGAGCAGTTCTTC	CSVEGGILSYNEQFF
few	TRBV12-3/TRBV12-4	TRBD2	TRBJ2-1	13	TGTGCCAGCAGTCCGGGACTAGCCATTGTGCAGTTCTTC	CASSPGLAIVQFF
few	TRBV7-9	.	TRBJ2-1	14	TGTGCCAGCAGCTTAGCGGCGGCTCGGAATGAGCAGTTCTTC	CASSLAAARNEQFF
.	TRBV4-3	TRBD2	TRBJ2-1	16	TGCGCCAGCAGCCAAGTAGCTTGGGAGGGATACAATGAGCAGTTCTTC	CASSQVAWEGYNEQFF
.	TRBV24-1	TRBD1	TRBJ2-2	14	TGTGCCACCAGTGATTCGGGACAGCCAAGGGAGCTGTTTTTT	CATSDSGQPRELFF
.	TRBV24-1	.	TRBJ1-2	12	TGTGCCACCAGTCGCCAGGGTTTTGGCTACACCTTC	CATSRQGFGYTF
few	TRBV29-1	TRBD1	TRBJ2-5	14	TGCAGCGTATGGGGACAGGGCAGTATCGAGACCCAGTACTTC	CSVWGQGSIETQYF
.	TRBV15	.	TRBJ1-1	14	TGTGCCACCAGCAGTCCGGCCTTGAACACTGAAGCTTTCTTT	CATSSPALNTEAFF
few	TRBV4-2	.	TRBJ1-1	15	TGTGCCAGCAGCCAAGACACTACCTTGGGCACTGAAGCTTTCTTT	CASSQDTTLGTEAFF
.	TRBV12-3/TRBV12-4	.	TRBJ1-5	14	TGTGCCAGCAGCTCCGGGGTGGCGGGACATCCCCAGCATTTT	CASSSGVAGHPQHF
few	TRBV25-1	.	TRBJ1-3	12	TGTGCCAGCACCCTATATGGAAACACCATATATTTT	CASTLYGNTIYF
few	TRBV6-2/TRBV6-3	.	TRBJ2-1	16	TGTGCCAGCAGTCCCCGGGGTAGCGTAGCCTACAATGAGCAGTTCTTC	CASSPRGSVAYNEQFF
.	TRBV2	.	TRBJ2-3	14	TGTGCCAGCAGTGAAGGGTCCTCCACTCATACGCAGTATTTT	CASSEGSSTHTQYF
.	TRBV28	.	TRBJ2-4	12	TGTGCCAGCAGGGGGTTCGAAAACATTCAGTACTTC	CASRGFENIQYF
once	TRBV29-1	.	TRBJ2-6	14	TGCAGCGTTGAAGGGGGCGCTGGGGCCAACGTCCTGACTTTC	CSVEGGAGANVLTF
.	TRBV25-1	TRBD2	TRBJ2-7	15	TGTGCCAGCAGTGACGGACTAGCGGCGTCCTACGAGCAGTACTTC	CASSDGLAASYEQYF
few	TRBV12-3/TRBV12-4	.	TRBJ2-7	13	TGTGCCAGCAGTTTATCACAGACCTACGAGCAGTACTTC	CASSLSQTYEQYF
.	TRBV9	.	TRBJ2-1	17	TGTGCCAGCACCCTAACCCCCTCATTGAGCTCCTACAATGAGCAGTTCTTC	CASTLTPSLSSYNEQFF
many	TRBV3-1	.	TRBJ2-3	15	TGTGCCAGCAGCTTCGCGGCCAACTTTGGGGATACGCAGTATTTT	CASSFAANFGDTQYF
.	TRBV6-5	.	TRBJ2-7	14	TGTGCCAGCAGTTACGGGGGTTCCACGTTCGAGCAGTACTTC	CASSYGGSTFEQYF
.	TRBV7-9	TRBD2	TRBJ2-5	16	TGTGCCAGCAGCATAAACCTAGCGGGGGGACAAGAGACCCAGTACTTC	CASSINLAGGQETQYF
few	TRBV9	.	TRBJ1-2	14	TGTGCCAGCACCCCGACCGGGACAAGCTATGGCTACACCTTC	CASTPTGTSYGYTF
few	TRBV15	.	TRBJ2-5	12	TGTGCCACCGGAGAGGGAAAAGAGACCCAGTACTTC	CATGEGKETQYF
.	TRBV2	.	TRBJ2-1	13	TGTGCCAGCAGTGGCGGAGGGATTCATGAGCAGTTCTTC	CASSGGGIHEQFF
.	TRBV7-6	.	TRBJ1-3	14	TGTGCCAGCAGCTTATCCCAGGGTGGAAACACCATATATTTT	CASSLSQGGNTIYF
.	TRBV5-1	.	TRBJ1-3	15	TGCGCCAGCAGCTCTGACGCCAGCTCTGGAAACACCATATATTTT	CASSSDASSGNTIYF
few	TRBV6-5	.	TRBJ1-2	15	TGTGCCAGCAGTTACCAACCCACAGTTAACTATGGCTACACCTTC	CASSYQPTVNYGYTF
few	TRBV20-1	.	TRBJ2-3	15	TGCAGTGCTAGAGATTGGTGGGAGTCGACAGATACGCAGTATTTT	CSARDWWESTDTQYF
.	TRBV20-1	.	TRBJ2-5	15	TGCAGTGCTAGAGTGTCAGACCGCGAGATCGAGACCCAGTACTTC	CSARVSDREIETQYF
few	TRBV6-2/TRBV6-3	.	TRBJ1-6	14	.	CASSSSTINSPLHF
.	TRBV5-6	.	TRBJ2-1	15	TGTGCCAGCAGCTTAGGGCTAGTCAACTACAATGAGCAGTTCTTC	CASSLGLVNYNEQFF
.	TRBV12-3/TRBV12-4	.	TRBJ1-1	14	TGTGCCAGCAGTTCCGGGAGCATGAACACTGAAGCTTTCTTT	CASSSGSMNTEAFF
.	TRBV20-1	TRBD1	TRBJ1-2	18	TGCAGTGCTAGAGATAGAGGACAGGGATTTGTTGAGGACTATGGCTACACCTTC	CSARDRGQGFVEDYGYTF
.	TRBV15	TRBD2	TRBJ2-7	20	TGTGCCACCAGCAGAGATTCGGTTCGGACTAGCGGGAGGGGGGGCCACGAGCAGTACTTC	CATSRDSVRTSGRGGHEQYF
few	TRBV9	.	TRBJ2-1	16	TGTGCCAGCAGCGTAGAATCACTAGCAGGATACAATGAGCAGTTCTTC	CASSVESLAGYNEQFF
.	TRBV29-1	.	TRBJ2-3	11	TGCAGCGACGCCGGGGCAGATACGCAGTATTTT	CSDAGADTQYF
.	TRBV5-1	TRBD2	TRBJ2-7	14	TGCGCCAGCAGCCTTAGCGGGGGGACCCACGAGCAGTACTTC	CASSLSGGTHEQYF
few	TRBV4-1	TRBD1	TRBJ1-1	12	TGCGCCAGCAGCCAGCAGGGGGCTGAAGCTTTCTTT	CASSQQGAEAFF
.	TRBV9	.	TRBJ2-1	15	TGTGCCAGCAGCCCAACGGAAGGCTCCTACAATGAGCAGTTCTTC	CASSPTEGSYNEQFF
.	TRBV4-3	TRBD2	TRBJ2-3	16	TGCGCCAGCAGCCAAGAAAATAGCGGGAGGTTAGATACGCAGTATTTT	CASSQENSGRLDTQYF
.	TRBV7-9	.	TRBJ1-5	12	TGTGCCAGCAGCTTTACGGGGGAGGCCCAGCATTTT	CASSFTGEAQHF
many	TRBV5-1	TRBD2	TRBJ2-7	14	TGCGCCAGCAGCGTAGCGGGAGGCCCCTACGAGCAGTACTTC	CASSVAGGPYEQYF
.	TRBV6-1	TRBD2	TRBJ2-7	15	TGTGCCAGCAGTACAACTAGCGGGTACTCCTACGAGCAGTACTTC	CASSTTSGYSYEQYF
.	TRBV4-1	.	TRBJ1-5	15	TGCGCCAGCAGCCAAGAATGGGAGAGCAATCAGCCCCAGCATTTT	CASSQEWESNQPQHF
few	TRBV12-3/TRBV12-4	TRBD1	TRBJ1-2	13	TGTGCCAGCAGTTTAGGGACAGGGGATGGCTACACCTTC	CASSLGTGDGYTF
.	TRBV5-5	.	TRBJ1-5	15	TGTGCCAGCAGCCCCGGTGGAGGGGGTGGGCAGCCCCAGCATTTT	CASSPGGGGGQPQHF
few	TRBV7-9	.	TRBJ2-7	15	TGTGCCAGCAGCTTAGCCCCGGGGCTATCCTACGAGCAGTACTTC	CASSLAPGLSYEQYF
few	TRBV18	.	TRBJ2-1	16	TGTGCCAGCTCACCAACCCCGGAGGGGACGAACAATGAGCAGTTCTTC	CASSPTPEGTNNEQFF
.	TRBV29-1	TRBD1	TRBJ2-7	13	TGCAGCGTTGAAGAGGGGACAGGACGGGAGCAGTACTTC	CSVEEGTGREQYF
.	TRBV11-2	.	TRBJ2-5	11	TGTGCCAGCAGCTTAGTAGGGACCCAGTACTTC	CASSLVGTQYF
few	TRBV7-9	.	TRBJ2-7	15	TGTGCCAGCAGCTTAGGAGGGATTGGGTCCTACGAGCAGTACTTC	CASSLGGIGSYEQYF